This entry lists 26 T cell receptor beta chains sequenced from one sample in a study of beta chain features in type 1 diabetes. The antigens these receptors bind are not known. Study-level points and caveats: Researchers report that Type 1 diabetes patients had moderately but significantly shorter TCRB CDR3s across all four CD4+ subsets.

The isolated RNA, all of it, was reverse transcribed, so expressed TCRB transcripts were what got sequenced. Using immunoSEQ multiplex PCR, the repertoire was profiled, and TCRdb retains in-frame clones only, with some absent. The profile shows about 120,000 clones, about 18% of them singletons. Input material: central memory CD4+ T cells from blood. Receptors originate from a man younger than 35 with type 1 diabetes.

The chain is built from TRBV19 and TRBJ2-5, with D perhaps being TRBD1 or TRBD2 (5 bases each). Germline V gene lookup returns CDR1 LNHDA and CDR2 SQIVND (reference sequence). V was clipped by 8 bases and J by 5 bases, with 12 bases between them. The CDR3 has 12 amino acids. The CDR3 sequence: CASSLWGETQYF. The CDR3 nucleotides are TGTGCCAGTTCTCTATGGGGGGAGACCCAGTACTTC.

The chain links TRBV14 to TRBJ2-1; unclear D gene. CDR3 length: 14 residues. CDR1 is SGHDN and CDR2 is FVKESK in the germline V gene. V was clipped by 3 bases and J by 6 bases, with 12 bases between them. CDR3 in amino acids: CASSHRTGPNEQFF. The CDR3 DNA reads as TGTGCCAGCAGCCACCGGACGGGTCCCAATGAGCAGTTCTTC.

In its sample, this clone was seen a few times. The rearrangement links TRBV5-1 to TRBJ2-5; TRBD2 matches at 9 bases. The CDR3 is 15 amino acids. With 1 base clipped from V and 2 bases from J, the junction kept 3 bases outside the gene matches. Germline V gene data show CDR1 as SGHRS and CDR2 as YFSETQ. CDR3 protein: CASSLSLAGQETQYF. For the CDR3, the DNA is TGCGCCAGCAGCTTGTCGCTAGCGGGACAAGAGACCCAGTACTTC.

This chain uses TRBV7-9 with TRBJ1-6, with TRBD1 as a possible D gene (5 bases). The CDR3 runs 19 residues. Deletions cut 1 base from V and 0 bases from J, with 16 bases between. Germline CDR1 and CDR2: SEHNR and FQNEAQ (reference sequence). The CDR3 spells CASSLGRGGQSSYNSPLHF. CDR3 DNA sequence: TGTGCCAGCAGCTTAGGAAGGGGTGGTCAGAGCTCCTATAATTCACCCCTCCACTTT.

The chain has TRBV5-1 and TRBJ2-5, with D maybe TRBD2 (6 bases). V was cut by 7 bases and J by 5 bases, with 6 bases left in between. Germline V gene lookup returns CDR1 SGHRS and CDR2 YFSETQ. The CDR3 contains 10 residues. The CDR3 here is CASGGETQYF. Written as DNA, the CDR3 is TGCGCCAGCGGAGGGGAGACCCAGTACTTC. The whole variable domain, filled in from reference TRBV5-1 and TRBJ2-5, reads KAGVTQTPRYLIKTRGQQVTLSCSPISGHRSVSWYQQTPGQGLQFLFEYFSETQRNKGNFPGRFSGRQFSNSRSEMNVSTLELGDSALYLCASGGETQYFGPGTRLLVL.

This clone was seen many times. The genes are TRBV27 and TRBJ2-3, with TRBD2 matching over 14 bases. V gave up 1 base and J gave up 5 bases; unmatched junction bases: 8. Germline-derived CDR1 and CDR2 are MNHEY and SMNVEV (reference sequence). This CDR3 region has 18 residues. CDR3 protein: CASSLLGLAGEVGDTQYF. CDR3 coding DNA: TGTGCCAGCAGTTTATTGGGACTAGCGGGAGAAGTGGGAGATACGCAGTATTTT.

The CDR3 DNA is TGCGCCAGCAGCCGAGGGCAGGGCGGTAGCGAGCAGTACTTC. It translates to CASSRGQGGSEQYF. The chain joins TRBV4-3 to TRBJ2-7, with D tentatively TRBD1 or TRBD2 (5 bases each). With 4 bases removed from V and 6 bases from J, the gap between germline ends came to 16 bases. CDR3 size: 14 residues. The V gene's germline CDR1 is LGHNA and CDR2 YSLEER.

The gene calls are TRBV29-1 and TRBJ2-7, with TRBD2 as a possible D gene (6 bases). CDR1 is SQVTM, CDR2 ANQGSEA, per germline. This CDR3 spans 14 amino acids. Trimming removed 5 bases at V and 2 bases at J, with 16 bases between. CDR3 in amino acids: CSVSSGTGTYEQYF. As DNA, the CDR3 is TGCAGCGTTTCTTCCGGGACTGGAACCTACGAGCAGTACTTC.

This clone was seen just once. The chain couples TRBV19 to TRBJ2-2; perhaps TRBD2 as D (5 bases). Germline V gene lookup returns CDR1 LNHDA and CDR2 SQIVND (reference sequence). The V gene lost 6 bases and the J gene lost 1 base, with 12 bases spanning the gap. The CDR3 has 15 residues. CDR3 amino acids: CASRMAAGNTGELFF. CDR3 nucleotides: TGTGCCAGTAGAATGGCCGCGGGGAACACCGGGGAGCTGTTTTTT.

The chain employs TRBV30 and TRBJ1-2; no firm D call. Trimming took off 5 bases at V and 2 bases at J, with 12 bases between the two ends. The CDR3 length is 13 residues. Germline V gives CDR1 GTSNPN, CDR2 SVGIG (reference sequence). CDR3 DNA sequence: TGTGCCTGGGCACTTGGAGACAACTATGGCTACACCTTC. This translates into CAWALGDNYGYTF.

The chain couples TRBV6-4 to TRBJ2-1; a possible D gene is TRBD2 (5 bases). V lost 3 bases to trimming and J lost 7 bases, with 10 bases between them. CDR3 length equals 13 residues. Germline V gene lookup returns CDR1 MRHNA and CDR2 SNTAGT. In DNA, the CDR3 is TGTGCCAGCAGTGATCTTACTAGGAATGAGCAGTTCTTC. Its translation is CASSDLTRNEQFF.

This chain uses TRBV19 with TRBJ2-3, with no clear D. Germline loops: CDR1 LNHDA, CDR2 SQIVND (reference sequence). V was clipped by 5 bases and J by 6 bases, with 24 bases between them. This CDR3 is built from 17 residues. The CDR3 bases are TGTGCCAGTAGTTTATTCGGTCCAAAAACACTACCTGATACGCAGTATTTT. It yields the protein CASSLFGPKTLPDTQYF.

This clone was recorded a few times. This chain connects TRBV28 to TRBJ2-7; 9 bases agree with TRBD2. This CDR3 is built from 15 residues. V lost 6 bases to trimming and J lost 4 bases; unmatched junction nucleotides: 10. CDR1 and CDR2 from the germline V gene are MDHEN and SYDVKM. CDR3 DNA sequence: TGTGCCAGCAGGGGGGGCCGCCTAGCGGGGTACGAGCAGTACTTC. This encodes CASRGGRLAGYEQYF. Full variable domain (remainder filled in from reference TRBV28 and TRBJ2-7): DVKVTQSSRYLVKRTGEKVFLECVQDMDHENMFWYRQDPGLGLRLIYFSYDVKMKEKGDIPEGYSVSREKKERFSLILESASTNQTSMYLCASRGGRLAGYEQYFGPGTRLTVT.

This clone was counted only a few times. This chain joins TRBV28 and TRBJ2-1; perhaps TRBD2 as D (5 bases). The CDR3 is 16 residues long. Germline values: CDR1 MDHEN, CDR2 SYDVKM. V was trimmed by 4 bases and J by 8 bases, leaving 21 bases between them. For the CDR3, the DNA is TGTGCCAGCAGTTCAGAGGAACGTGGGCTCGGGGATGAGCAGTTCTTC. Translated, it gives CASSSEERGLGDEQFF.

The gene calls are TRBV18 and TRBJ1-1, with unresolved D. Germline CDR1 reads KGHSH; CDR2 reads LQKENI. Between the trimmed V and J ends, which lost 1 base and 7 bases, there was a span of 7 bases. The CDR3 is 12 amino acids. The CDR3: CASSPRRDEAFF. The CDR3 DNA reads as TGTGCCAGCTCACCACGTAGGGATGAAGCTTTCTTT.

This clone was seen a few times. V is TRBV14 and J is TRBJ1-4; no clear D. Germline CDR1 is SGHDN and CDR2 is FVKESK. The CDR3 is 14 residues long. With 6 bases removed from V and 5 bases from J, the gap between germline ends came to 13 bases. Here the CDR3 reads CASSHTSLNEKLFF. CDR3 nucleotide sequence: TGTGCCAGCAGTCATACCAGTTTAAATGAAAAACTGTTTTTT.

This clone was counted a few times. The rearrangement uses TRBV18 and TRBJ1-5, with a tentative D call TRBD1 (5 bases). The V and J ends lost 3 bases and 2 bases respectively, with 11 bases between them. This CDR3 is 15 amino acids long. The germline CDR1 and CDR2 sequences are KGHSH and LQKENI. CDR3 DNA sequence: TGTGCCAGCTCACCCGCAGGGAACGGCAATCAGCCCCAGCATTTT. It translates to CASSPAGNGNQPQHF.

The chain has TRBV18 and TRBJ2-7; no definite D call. With 3 bases removed from V and 0 bases from J, the gap between germline ends came to 9 bases. CDR1 is KGHSH, CDR2 LQKENI, per germline. The CDR3 is 14 residues long. The CDR3 protein is CASSPTPSSYEQYF. The CDR3, as DNA: TGTGCCAGCTCACCGACACCTAGCTCCTACGAGCAGTACTTC.

This clone was recorded many times. The rearrangement links TRBV7-3 to TRBJ2-2; 7 positions agree with TRBD1. V shed 2 bases and J 2 bases; nucleotides not matched to a gene: 5. The CDR3 covers 16 residues. Germline CDR1 SGHTA, CDR2 FQGTGA. The CDR3 loop reads CASSLQGTANTGELFF. DNA of the CDR3: TGTGCCAGCAGCTTACAAGGGACAGCCAACACCGGGGAGCTGTTTTTT.

This clone has only a few counts. V is TRBV18 and J is TRBJ2-7, with D tentatively TRBD1 or TRBD2 (7 bases each). Between the trimmed V and J ends, which lost 5 bases and 2 bases, there was a span of 16 bases. The germline gives CDR1 KGHSH, CDR2 LQKENI. The CDR3 spans 15 residues. CDR3 coding DNA: TGTGCCAGCTCAACACAGGGGACTACGCCCTACGAGCAGTACTTC. Translating gives CASSTQGTTPYEQYF.

The J gene is TRBJ2-3, the V gene TRBV7-6; 8 positions agree with TRBD2. With V trimmed by 7 bases and J by 4 bases, 10 bases remained unmatched. CDR3 length: 15 residues. The germline CDR1 and CDR2 sequences are SGHVS and FNYEAQ. CDR3 sequence: CASTPGGAGADTQYF. The CDR3 DNA reads as TGTGCCAGCACCCCGGGGGGGGCAGGGGCAGATACGCAGTATTTT.

This clone was counted a few times. J is TRBJ2-3 and V is TRBV28; D unresolved. The CDR3 is 14 amino acids. The germline gives CDR1 MDHEN, CDR2 SYDVKM. The V end lost 3 bases, the J end lost 6 bases, and 13 bases lay between the germline ends. CDR3 region: CASSFRAGWDTQYF. The DNA of the CDR3 is TGTGCCAGCAGTTTTCGGGCCGGATGGGATACGCAGTATTTT.

The rearrangement uses TRBV29-1 and TRBJ2-3; D is uncertain. This CDR3 spans 14 amino acids. Germline CDR1 reads SQVTM; CDR2 reads ANQGSEA. V was clipped by 0 bases and J by 6 bases, with 13 bases between them. CDR3 nucleotide sequence: TGCAGCGTTGAAGACGCGCCAGGCCCGGATACGCAGTATTTT. Translation: CSVEDAPGPDTQYF.

This clone was seen a few times. The chain links TRBV11-2 to TRBJ2-3; D is undetermined. Germline V CDR1 and CDR2: SGHAT, FQNNGV. V was clipped by 6 bases and J by 2 bases, with 6 bases between them. This CDR3 spans 12 amino acids. The CDR3 DNA follows: TGTGCCAGCAGGGGCGTCACAGATACGCAGTATTTT. Translated: CASRGVTDTQYF.

The chain combines TRBV18 with TRBJ2-1, with D perhaps TRBD2 (5 bases). Germline V CDR1 and CDR2: KGHSH, LQKENI. With 0 bases removed from V and 8 bases from J, the gap between germline ends came to 8 bases. The CDR3 has 13 amino acids. The CDR3 coding sequence is TGTGCCAGCTCACCACCTACTAGAGATGAGCAGTTCTTC. Its translation is CASSPPTRDEQFF.

The CDR3 sequence: CASSKRGDTQYF. Written as DNA, the CDR3 is TGTGCCAGCAGCAAACGAGGGGATACGCAGTATTTT. The rearrangement uses TRBV7-2 and TRBJ2-3, with D perhaps matching TRBD2 (5 bases). V was trimmed by 5 bases and J by 6 bases, leaving 9 bases between them. Germline CDR1 reads SGHTA; CDR2 reads FQGNSA. The CDR3 runs 12 residues.